The clone carrying this TCR beta chain was picked up one time. Antigen: not known. The record originates from a study of cytomegalovirus exposure and HLA in healthy donors. Primers for the PCR totalled 60 Vbeta and 13 Jbeta. This table comes from immunoSEQ multiplex PCR, and its TCRdb copy is limited to in-frame clones, with some not included. The data contain about 77,000 clones, approximately 80% of them singletons. Study-wide findings and caveats: Several of the most significant clusters appeared, in a later analysis, to be linked to common viral pathogens. The study flagged fewer than 200 TCR beta chains as cytomegalovirus-associated. CMV antigen specificity was confirmed in vitro for a few CMV-associated chains.

The clonotype was recovered from a middle-aged man in good health and CMV-seronegative. Sequenced: PBMCs.

The CDR3 DNA reads as TGTGCCAGCTCACCACCTTTGGGACAGGGAACCTACGAGCAGTACTTC. Its translation is CASSPPLGQGTYEQYF. V usage is TRBV18 and J usage is TRBJ2-7; TRBD1 matches 9 bases. Germline CDR1 reads KGHSH; CDR2 reads LQKENI. After removal of 0 bases from V and 2 bases from J, the junction contained 5 bases not matched to a gene. The CDR3 has 16 amino acids.